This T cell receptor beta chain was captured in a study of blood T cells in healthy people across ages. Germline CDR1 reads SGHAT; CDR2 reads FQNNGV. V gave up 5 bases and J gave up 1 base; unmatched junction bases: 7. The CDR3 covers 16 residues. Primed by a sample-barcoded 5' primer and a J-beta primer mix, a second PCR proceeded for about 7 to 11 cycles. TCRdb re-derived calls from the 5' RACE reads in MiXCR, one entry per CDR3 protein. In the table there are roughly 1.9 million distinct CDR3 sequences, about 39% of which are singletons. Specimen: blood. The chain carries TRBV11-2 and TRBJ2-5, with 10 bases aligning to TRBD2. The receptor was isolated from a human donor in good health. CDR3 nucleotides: TGTGCCAGCAGCCCCCTAGCGGGGGATCTCCAAGAGACCCAGTACTTC. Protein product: CASSPLAGDLQETQYF.